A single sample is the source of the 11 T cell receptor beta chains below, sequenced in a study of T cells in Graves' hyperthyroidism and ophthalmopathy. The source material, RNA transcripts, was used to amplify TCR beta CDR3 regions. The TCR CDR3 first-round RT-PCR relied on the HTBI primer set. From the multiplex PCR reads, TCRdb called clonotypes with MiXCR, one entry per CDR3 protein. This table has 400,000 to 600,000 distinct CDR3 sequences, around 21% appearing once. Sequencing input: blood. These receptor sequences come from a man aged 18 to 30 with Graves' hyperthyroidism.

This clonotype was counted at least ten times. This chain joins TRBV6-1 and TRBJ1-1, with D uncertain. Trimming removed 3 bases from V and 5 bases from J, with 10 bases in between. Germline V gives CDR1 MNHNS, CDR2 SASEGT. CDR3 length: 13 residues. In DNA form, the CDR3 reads TGTGCCAGCAGTGATATAGGGTATACTGAAGCTTTCTTT. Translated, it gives CASSDIGYTEAFF.

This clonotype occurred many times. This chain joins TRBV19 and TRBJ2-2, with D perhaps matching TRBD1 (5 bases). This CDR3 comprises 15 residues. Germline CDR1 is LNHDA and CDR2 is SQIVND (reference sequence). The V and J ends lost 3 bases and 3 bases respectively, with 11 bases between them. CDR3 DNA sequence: TGTGCCAGTAGTATTAGTCCAGGGTACACCGGGGAGCTGTTTTTT. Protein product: CASSISPGYTGELFF.

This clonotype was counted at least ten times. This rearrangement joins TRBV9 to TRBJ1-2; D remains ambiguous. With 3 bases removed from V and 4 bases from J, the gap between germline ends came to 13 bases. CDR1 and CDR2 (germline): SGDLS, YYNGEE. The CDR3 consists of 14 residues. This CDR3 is CASSAGMGSYGYTF. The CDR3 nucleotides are TGTGCCAGCAGCGCCGGGATGGGGTCCTATGGCTACACCTTC.

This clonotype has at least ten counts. CDR3: CSVESPTEAFF. The CDR3 DNA sequence: TGCAGCGTTGAAAGTCCCACTGAAGCTTTCTTT. The J gene is TRBJ1-1, the V gene TRBV29-1; D ambiguous. The CDR3 is 11 residues long. Trimming removed 2 bases from V and 4 bases from J, with 5 bases in between. Germline CDR1 and CDR2: SQVTM and ANQGSEA.

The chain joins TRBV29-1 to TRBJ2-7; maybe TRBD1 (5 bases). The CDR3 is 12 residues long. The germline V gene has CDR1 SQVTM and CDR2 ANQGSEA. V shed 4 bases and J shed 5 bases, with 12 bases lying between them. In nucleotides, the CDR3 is TGCAGCGTTGGCGACAGAGGCCACGAGCAGTACTTC. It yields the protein CSVGDRGHEQYF.

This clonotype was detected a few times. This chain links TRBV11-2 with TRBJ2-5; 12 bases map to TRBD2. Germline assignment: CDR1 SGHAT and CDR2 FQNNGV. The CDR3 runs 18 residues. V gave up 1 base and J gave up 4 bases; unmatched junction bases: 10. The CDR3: CASSLGTSGGQPPETQYF. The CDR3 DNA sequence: TGTGCCAGCAGCTTAGGAACTAGCGGGGGGCAACCCCCAGAGACCCAGTACTTC.

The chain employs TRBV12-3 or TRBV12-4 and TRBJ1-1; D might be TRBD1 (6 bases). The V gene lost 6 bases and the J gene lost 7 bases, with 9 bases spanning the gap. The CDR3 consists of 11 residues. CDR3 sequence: CASRQGLEAFF. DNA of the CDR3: TGTGCCAGCAGACAGGGACTTGAAGCTTTCTTT.

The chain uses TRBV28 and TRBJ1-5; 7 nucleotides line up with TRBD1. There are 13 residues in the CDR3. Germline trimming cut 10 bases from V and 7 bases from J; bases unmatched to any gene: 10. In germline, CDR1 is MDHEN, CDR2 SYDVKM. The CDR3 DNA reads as TGTGCCACCGAATTACAGGGGTCCCAGCCCCAGCATTTT. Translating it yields CATELQGSQPQHF.

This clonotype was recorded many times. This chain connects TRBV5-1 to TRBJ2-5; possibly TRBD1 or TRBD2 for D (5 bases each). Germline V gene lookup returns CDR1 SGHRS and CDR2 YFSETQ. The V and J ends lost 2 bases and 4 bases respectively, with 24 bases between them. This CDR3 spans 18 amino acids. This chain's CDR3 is CASSLSQGGPGTRETQYF. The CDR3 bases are TGCGCCAGCAGCTTAAGCCAGGGTGGACCGGGGACCCGAGAGACCCAGTACTTC.

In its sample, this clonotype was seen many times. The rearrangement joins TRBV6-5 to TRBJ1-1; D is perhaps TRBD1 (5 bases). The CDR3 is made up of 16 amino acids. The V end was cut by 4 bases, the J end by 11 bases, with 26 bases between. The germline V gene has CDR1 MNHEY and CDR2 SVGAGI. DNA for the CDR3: TGTGCCAGCAGTTCCCCCGCGGGGGGGGACGCCCGTGGTGCTTTCTTT. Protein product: CASSSPAGGDARGAFF.

The CDR3 is CASSDGGNNQPQHF. In DNA form, the CDR3 reads TGTGCCAGCAGCGACGGGGGTAACAATCAGCCCCAGCATTTT. The V and J genes are TRBV6-1 and TRBJ1-5; possibly TRBD1 for D (5 bases). The germline V and J ends were trimmed by 6 bases and 3 bases, with 12 bases remaining between them. The CDR3 sequence is 14 residues long. Per the germline V gene, CDR1 is MNHNS and CDR2 is SASEGT.